The 23 T cell receptor beta chains reported below all come from one sample, sequenced in a study of cytotoxic CD8 clonotypes in ibrutinib-treated CLL. Clones were read by immunoSEQ multiplex PCR, and TCRdb kept only the in-frame ones, dropping some. The sample records more than 200,000 clones, under 80% being singletons. The input for sequencing was PBMCs, taken after 24 months of ibrutinib treatment. These receptors all stem from a human donor with chronic lymphocytic leukemia.

This chain connects TRBV6-5 to TRBJ2-4; 7 nucleotides match TRBD1. Germline V CDR1 and CDR2: MNHEY, SVGAGI. The V segment lost 7 bases and the J segment 3 bases; nucleotides outside the gene matches: 3. The CDR3 runs to 13 residues. The CDR3 sequence: CASKRDSKNIQYF. The DNA for the CDR3 is TGTGCCAGCAAAAGGGACAGCAAAAACATTCAGTACTTC.

This chain uses TRBV25-1 with TRBJ2-7, with 7 bases matching TRBD2. The ends lost 1 base at V and 3 bases at J; junction bases unmatched: 9. The CDR3 spans 16 residues. Germline loops: CDR1 MGHDK, CDR2 SYGVNS. CDR3 DNA: TGTGCCAGCAGTGAATCGGTTGCTAGCGGCGGCTACGAGCAGTACTTC. It translates to CASSESVASGGYEQYF.

A word on this clone: This specimen includes other DNA sequences encoding the same CDR3. The chain has TRBV5-1 and TRBJ2-3; D is uncertain. Trimming shortened V by 0 bases and J by 5 bases, and 7 bases separated the two germline ends. CDR1 is SGHRS, CDR2 YFSETQ, per germline. This CDR3 spans 13 amino acids. This chain's CDR3 is CASSLEFGDTQYF. In DNA form, the CDR3 reads TGCGCCAGCAGCTTGGAATTTGGAGATACGCAGTATTTT.

V and J are TRBV4-2 and TRBJ1-4; TRBD1 aligns across 9 bases. From germline, CDR1 is LGHNA and CDR2 YNFKEQ. This CDR3 comprises 18 residues. Losses at the gene ends were 1 base for V and 3 bases for J; bases not matched to a gene: 9. The CDR3 nucleotides are TGTGCCAGCAGCCAAGGATGGGGACAGGGCGCAGCTAATGAAAAACTGTTTTTT. Translating gives CASSQGWGQGAANEKLFF.

This sequence joins TRBV4-3 and TRBJ2-7, with 7 positions matching TRBD1. The CDR3 length is 14 residues. Germline V gene data show CDR1 as LGHNA and CDR2 as YSLEER. After removal of 0 bases from V and 5 bases from J, the junction contained 4 bases not matched to a gene. Here the CDR3 reads CASSQETGWDEQYF. DNA of the CDR3: TGCGCCAGCAGCCAAGAGACAGGGTGGGACGAGCAGTACTTC.

The chain is built from TRBV5-4 and TRBJ2-3; D is uncertain. V lost 2 bases, J lost 4 bases, and 5 bases lay in between. The CDR3 sequence is 12 residues long. CDR1 is SGHNT and CDR2 is YYREEE in the germline V gene (reference sequence). The DNA for the CDR3 is TGTGCCAGCAGCTTCTATCCAGATACGCAGTATTTT. It specifies CASSFYPDTQYF.

The chain joins TRBV28 to TRBJ2-1; possibly TRBD1 for D (6 bases). Germline CDR1 is MDHEN and CDR2 is SYDVKM. This CDR3 region has 16 residues. Trimming took 6 bases from V and 3 from J, leaving 18 bases between them. CDR3: CASSLLMGAHYNEQFF. For the CDR3, the DNA is TGTGCCAGCAGCCTACTAATGGGGGCCCACTACAATGAGCAGTTCTTC. The full variable domain, its missing parts supplied by reference TRBV28 and TRBJ2-1, is DVKVTQSSRYLVKRTGEKVFLECVQDMDHENMFWYRQDPGLGLRLIYFSYDVKMKEKGDIPEGYSVSREKKERFSLILESASTNQTSMYLCASSLLMGAHYNEQFFGPGTRLTVL.

The rearrangement links TRBV7-2 to TRBJ2-6, with D possibly TRBD2 on 5 matching bases. The CDR3 length is 17 residues. The germline CDR1 and CDR2 sequences are SGHTA and FQGNSA. V lost 5 bases to trimming and J lost 4 bases, with 18 bases between them. This CDR3 is CASSPRVGGAGANVLTF. The CDR3 nucleotides read TGTGCCAGCAGCCCCCGGGTTGGAGGAGCAGGGGCCAACGTCCTGACTTTC. The whole variable domain, remainder taken from reference TRBV7-2 and TRBJ2-6, is GAGVSQSPSNKVTEKGKDVELRCDPISGHTALYWYRQSLGQGLEFLIYFQGNSAPDKSGLPSDRFSAERTGGSVSTLTIQRTQQEDSAVYLCASSPRVGGAGANVLTFGAGSRLTVL.

CDR3: CAIRPGTGGIGELFF. CDR3 coding DNA: TGTGCCATCAGACCCGGGACAGGGGGCATCGGGGAGCTGTTTTTT. The chain has TRBV10-3 and TRBJ2-2, with 12 bases lining up with TRBD1. Germline CDR1 and CDR2: ENHRY and SYGVKD. V gave up 6 bases and J gave up 7 bases; unmatched junction bases: 6. There are 15 residues in the CDR3.

The chain recombines TRBV7-3 with TRBJ1-1; D remains unclear. Germline V lookup: CDR1 SGHTA, CDR2 FQGTGA. The V end lost 2 bases, the J end lost 1 base, and 11 bases lay between the germline ends. This CDR3 is 15 amino acids long. The CDR3 loop reads CASSLSAQPNTEAFF. CDR3 nucleotides: TGTGCCAGCAGCTTATCGGCTCAGCCGAACACTGAAGCTTTCTTT. The whole variable domain, remainder taken from reference TRBV7-3 and TRBJ1-1, is GAGVSQTPSNKVTEKGKYVELRCDPISGHTALYWYRQSLGQGPEFLIYFQGTGAADDSGLPNDRFFAVRPEGSVSTLKIQRTERGDSAVYLCASSLSAQPNTEAFFGQGTRLTVV.

This CDR3 reads CASSVDQFETQYF. As DNA, the CDR3 is TGTGCCAGCAGCGTAGACCAGTTTGAGACCCAGTACTTC. The V call is TRBV9, the J call TRBJ2-5, with unresolved D. The CDR3 loop spans 13 amino acids. V dropped 0 bases and J dropped 5 bases, with 8 bases sitting between them. Germline loops: CDR1 SGDLS, CDR2 YYNGEE.

This clone was seen just once. The sample contains more than one DNA sequence encoding this CDR3. This chain connects TRBV27 to TRBJ2-7; D might be TRBD2 (5 bases). CDR3 length: 12 residues. V was trimmed by 4 bases and J by 3 bases, leaving 7 bases between them. The germline gives CDR1 MNHEY, CDR2 SMNVEV (reference sequence). This chain's CDR3 is CASSSGLYEQYF. The DNA of the CDR3 is TGTGCCAGCAGTTCAGGACTCTACGAGCAGTACTTC.

This clone was counted a single time. Since a far larger clone is one base different, this is likely a read error. This chain links TRBV7-9 with TRBJ1-1; possibly TRBD1 for D (5 bases). CDR1 SEHNR and CDR2 FQNEAQ come from the germline V gene (reference sequence). The CDR3 loop spans 15 amino acids. V was cut by 6 bases and J by 3 bases, with 17 bases left in between. This CDR3 reads CASSSGGLEDTEAFF. The CDR3, as DNA: TGTGCCAGCAGTTCCGGGGGGTTGGAGGACACTGAAGCTTTCTTT.

The chain carries TRBV7-2 and TRBJ1-1; D is uncertain. CDR1 and CDR2 (germline): SGHTA, FQGNSA. Trimming pared 1 base from V and 1 base from J, leaving 10 bases between. The length of the CDR3 is 15 residues. This chain's CDR3 is CASSLVPMGNTEAFF. CDR3 DNA: TGTGCCAGCAGCTTAGTTCCCATGGGGAACACTGAAGCTTTCTTT.

This chain connects TRBV2 to TRBJ2-7; D call uncertain. The CDR3 spans 14 residues. Germline loops: CDR1 SNHLY, CDR2 FYNNEI. The germline V and J ends were trimmed by 6 bases and 0 bases, with 12 bases remaining between them. As DNA, the CDR3 is TGTGCCAGCAGGATAGACGGCCTCTCCTACGAGCAGTACTTC. Translated: CASRIDGLSYEQYF.

The V gene is TRBV28, the J gene TRBJ1-1; 7 nucleotides line up with TRBD1. The CDR3 totals 18 residues. Trimming took 5 bases from V and 1 from J; bases not matched to a gene: 16. The germline gives CDR1 MDHEN, CDR2 SYDVKM. The CDR3 nucleotides are TGTGCCAGCAGTCCAACTTTCGACAGGGCTGATTGGAACACTGAAGCTTTCTTT. Residues: CASSPTFDRADWNTEAFF.

This chain uses TRBV13 with TRBJ1-3; the D gene is possibly TRBD1 (5 bases). The CDR3 covers 14 residues. V was pared by 6 bases and J by 2 bases, with 11 bases between. Germline assignment: CDR1 PRHDT and CDR2 FYEKMQ (reference sequence). CDR3 protein: CASSVGGTGNTIYF. As DNA, the CDR3 is TGTGCCAGCAGTGTCGGGGGAACTGGAAACACCATATATTTT.

The chain is built from TRBV28 and TRBJ2-2, with no clear D. Trimming left V 7 bases short and J 4 bases short, with 7 bases between. Germline loops: CDR1 MDHEN, CDR2 SYDVKM. The CDR3 has 12 residues. The CDR3 reads CASKEFTGELFF. DNA for the CDR3: TGTGCCAGCAAGGAGTTCACCGGGGAGCTGTTTTTT.

This clone was counted between two and nine times. V gene TRBV5-1 combines with J gene TRBJ2-1; 9 bases align to TRBD2. CDR3 length equals 14 residues. Germline V gives CDR1 SGHRS, CDR2 YFSETQ. J was trimmed by 7 bases and V by 4 bases; bases with no gene match: 6. The CDR3 region is CASSGVAGENEQFF. CDR3 nucleotides: TGCGCCAGCAGCGGGGTAGCGGGAGAGAATGAGCAGTTCTTC.

This chain uses TRBV19 with TRBJ2-1; D perhaps matches TRBD1 (7 bases). The V and J ends lost 2 bases and 4 bases respectively, with 12 bases between them. The CDR3 extends over 15 amino acids. Germline values: CDR1 LNHDA, CDR2 SQIVND (reference sequence). CDR3 loop: CASSIWAGGYNEQFF. CDR3 bases: TGTGCCAGTAGTATATGGGCAGGGGGGTACAATGAGCAGTTCTTC.

The chain employs TRBV9 and TRBJ2-1, with 9 nucleotides matching TRBD2. Germline CDR1 is SGDLS and CDR2 is YYNGEE. V lost 0 bases, J lost 7 bases, and 8 bases stayed unmatched. CDR3 length: 16 residues. This chain's CDR3 is CASSVGGGRAVNEQFF. Written as DNA, the CDR3 is TGTGCCAGCAGCGTAGGGGGCGGGAGGGCCGTTAATGAGCAGTTCTTC.

The J gene is TRBJ2-5, the V gene TRBV7-9, with D maybe TRBD2 (6 bases). The V end lost 4 bases, the J end lost 5 bases, and 14 bases lay between the germline ends. Looked up from germline, CDR1 is SEHNR and CDR2 is FQNEAQ (reference sequence). The CDR3 totals 14 residues. CDR3 loop: CASSSRDSRETQYF. CDR3 in DNA: TGTGCCAGCAGCTCCCGGGACTCTCGGGAGACCCAGTACTTC.

This clone has a count of ten or more. The chain is built from TRBV6-6 and TRBJ2-7; D is perhaps TRBD1 (5 bases). CDR1 and CDR2 (germline): MNHNY, SVGAGI (reference sequence). This CDR3 has 11 residues. Trimming took off 5 bases at V and 6 bases at J, with 8 bases between the two ends. CDR3 DNA: TGTGCCAGCAGTCAGGGTCTCGAGCAGTACTTC. Translation gives CASSQGLEQYF.